Below are 20 T cell receptor beta chains sequenced from a single sample in a study of T cells in Graves' hyperthyroidism and ophthalmopathy (dated by TCRdb to about 2019). Receptors were amplified or captured by multiplex PCR. The sample was run on an Illumina HiSeq 2000. TCR beta CDR3 regions were amplified from RNA transcripts. The TCR CDR3 was subjected to a first round of RT-PCR using the HTBI primer set and the Qiagen OneStep RT-PCR kit. The raw public data were reprocessed by TCRdb itself: fastp quality trimming at Q25, MiXCR clonotype calling, in-frame beta chains only. Every CDR3 protein is listed once, alongside the most common genes and DNA of its rows. This sample gives around 300,000 distinct CDR3 sequences in total; around 20% of them show up just once. The top ten clones comprise roughly 60% of the sample. Input material: blood. These receptors all come from a young man with Graves' ophthalmopathy.

This clonotype has just a few counts. The V call is TRBV19, the J call TRBJ1-1, with 7 positions matching TRBD1. In germline, CDR1 is LNHDA, CDR2 SQIVND (reference sequence). Trimming cost V 5 bases and J 3 bases; bases outside gene matches: 3. CDR3 length: 13 residues. In DNA, the CDR3 is TGTGCCAGTAGTGACGACAGGGACACTGAAGCTTTCTTT. Amino acids: CASSDDRDTEAFF.

The rearrangement joins TRBV12-3 or TRBV12-4 to TRBJ1-1; possible D gene TRBD1, 6 bases. Trimming stripped 4 bases from V and 11 bases from J, with 14 bases between. This CDR3 spans 12 amino acids. CDR3 bases: TGTGCCAGCAGTTATCCAGGGGTTGGGGCTTTCTTT. Encoded protein: CASSYPGVGAFF.

This clonotype showed up many times. The V gene is TRBV27, the J gene TRBJ2-3, with D possibly being TRBD2 (6 bases). The germline V gene encodes CDR1 MNHEY and CDR2 SMNVEV (reference sequence). Trimming stripped 3 bases from V and 4 bases from J, with 17 bases between. The CDR3 runs 16 residues. The CDR3 DNA reads TGTGCCAGCAGTTTCGCCAGACTAGTTCCCCCAGATACGCAGTATTTT. It translates to CASSFARLVPPDTQYF.

This clonotype came up a few times. The chain couples TRBV20-1 to TRBJ1-4; D is unclear. V was shortened by 1 base and J by 5 bases, with 11 bases between the two germline ends. The CDR3 consists of 14 residues. Per germline, CDR1 DFQATT and CDR2 SNEGSKA (reference sequence). The CDR3 loop is CSARAAVGNEKLFF. CDR3 bases: TGCAGTGCTAGAGCCGCGGTGGGAAATGAAAAACTGTTTTTT.

This clonotype was picked up many times. The CDR3 bases are TGTGCCAGCAGTTTACGGGGGATTCAGCTAGGGTCGGGGGCTGAAGCTTTCTTT. The encoded protein is CASSLRGIQLGSGAEAFF. The chain recombines TRBV27 with TRBJ1-1; D is perhaps TRBD1 (5 bases). Looked up from germline, CDR1 is MNHEY and CDR2 is SMNVEV (reference sequence). Trimming removed 2 bases at V and 6 bases at J, with 25 bases between. CDR3 length: 18 residues.

This clonotype was seen more than once but under ten times. The rearrangement links TRBV3-1 to TRBJ2-6; 8 nucleotides match TRBD1. The V gene end was trimmed by 5 bases and the J gene end by 2 bases; junction bases not matched to a gene: 11. The length of the CDR3 is 18 residues. The germline V gene has CDR1 LGHDT and CDR2 YNNKEL (reference sequence). The CDR3 nucleotides are TGTGCCAGCAGCACGGGACAGGTGTCTTTCACTGGGGCCAACGTCCTGACTTTC. Its translation: CASSTGQVSFTGANVLTF. Full variable domain (outside the CDR3, taken from reference TRBV3-1 and TRBJ2-6): DTAVSQTPKYLVTQMGNDKSIKCEQNLGHDTMYWYKQDSKKFLKIMFSYNNKELIINETVPNRFSPKSPDKAHLNLHINSLELGDSAVYFCASSTGQVSFTGANVLTFGAGSRLTVL.

The chain employs TRBV7-9 and TRBJ2-1; the match to TRBD2 covers 11 bases. This CDR3 contains 19 residues. Germline-derived CDR1 and CDR2 are SEHNR and FQNEAQ (reference sequence). Losses at the gene ends were 1 base for V and 2 bases for J; bases not matched to a gene: 10. CDR3 in DNA: TGTGCCAGCAGCTTAGGGCACACTAGCGGGAGAACCCCCTACAATGAGCAGTTCTTC. This encodes CASSLGHTSGRTPYNEQFF. The full variable domain, its missing parts supplied by reference TRBV7-9 and TRBJ2-1, is DTGVSQNPRHKITKRGQNVTFRCDPISEHNRLYWYRQTLGQGPEFLTYFQNEAQLEKSRLLSDRFSAERPKGSFSTLEIQRTEQGDSAMYLCASSLGHTSGRTPYNEQFFGPGTRLTVL.

In its sample, this clonotype was seen many times. The rearrangement uses TRBV12-5 and TRBJ1-5; weak D call: TRBD1 (5 bases). The CDR3 has 16 residues. CDR1 and CDR2 (germline): LGHNT, FRNRAP. The V and J ends lost 4 bases and 3 bases respectively, with 16 bases between them. In DNA, the CDR3 is TGTGCTAGTGGTTGGGAGGGGAACATCAACAATCAGCCCCAGCATTTT. This gives the protein CASGWEGNINNQPQHF.

This clonotype was recorded at least ten times. This chain joins TRBV5-5 and TRBJ1-2; D is ambiguous. The CDR3 has 14 amino acids. Between the trimmed V and J ends, which lost 2 bases and 8 bases, there was a span of 16 bases. Germline loops: CDR1 SGHKS, CDR2 YYEKEE (reference sequence). This CDR3 is CASSFRAGPQGYTF. In DNA, the CDR3 is TGTGCCAGCAGCTTTCGGGCAGGACCTCAGGGCTACACCTTC.

As to this clonotype: A much larger clonotype is one base distant, so this may be a read error. The chain employs TRBV20-1 and TRBJ2-7; TRBD2 agrees at 9 bases. This CDR3 is built from 14 residues. Per the germline V gene, CDR1 is DFQATT and CDR2 is SNEGSKA (reference sequence). The CDR3 spells CSARGTSEIYEQCF. The CDR3, as DNA: TGCAGTGCTAGAGGGACTAGCGAGATCTACGAGCAGTGCTTC.

This clonotype showed up many times. V is TRBV3-1 and J is TRBJ2-1, with D perhaps matching TRBD1 (6 bases). The length of the CDR3 is 17 residues. Trimming pared 0 bases from V and 8 bases from J, leaving 20 bases between. Per the germline V gene, CDR1 is LGHDT and CDR2 is YNNKEL (reference sequence). The CDR3 DNA sequence: TGTGCCAGCAGCCAAGACCAGTTGGCCTCAGGGGTACATGAGCAGTTCTTC. Protein product: CASSQDQLASGVHEQFF.

The rearrangement uses TRBV7-9 and TRBJ2-1, with 7 bases matching TRBD1. CDR1 SEHNR and CDR2 FQNEAQ come from the germline V gene (reference sequence). This CDR3 spans 14 amino acids. V lost 4 bases and J lost 8; bases outside the gene matches: 8. The CDR3 nucleotides read TGTGCCAGCAGCTCGGGACAGCTTAAGGATGAGCAGTTCTTC. Its translation: CASSSGQLKDEQFF.

This clonotype occurred a few times. The chain recombines TRBV15 with TRBJ1-5, with D unclear. Germline CDR1 LNHNV, CDR2 YYDKDF (reference sequence). Trimming pared 0 bases from V and 6 bases from J, leaving 9 bases between. This CDR3 spans 14 amino acids. In nucleotides, the CDR3 is TGTGCCACCAGCAGAGACACCTTCATTCAGCCCCAGCATTTT. Protein sequence: CATSRDTFIQPQHF.

The chain couples TRBV28 to TRBJ1-3, with D unresolved. V lost 7 bases and J lost 2, with 21 bases in between. The CDR3 has 17 amino acids. Germline CDR1 is MDHEN and CDR2 is SYDVKM. The CDR3 loop is CASTRSPSGMTGNTIYF. The CDR3 region has the DNA TGTGCCAGCACCCGCAGTCCCTCTGGAATGACTGGAAACACCATATATTTT. Using reference TRBV28 and TRBJ1-3 for the parts outside the CDR3, the full variable domain is DVKVTQSSRYLVKRTGEKVFLECVQDMDHENMFWYRQDPGLGLRLIYFSYDVKMKEKGDIPEGYSVSREKKERFSLILESASTNQTSMYLCASTRSPSGMTGNTIYFGEGSWLTVV.

The chain has TRBV15 and TRBJ2-5; D might be TRBD1 (5 bases). This CDR3 comprises 15 residues. V gave up 1 base and J gave up 5 bases, with 14 bases separating them. Germline loops: CDR1 LNHNV, CDR2 YYDKDF (reference sequence). Here the CDR3 DNA reads TGTGCCACCAGCAGAGCCTGGGGCGACTGGGAGACCCAGTACTTC. It yields the protein CATSRAWGDWETQYF. Full variable domain (remainder filled in from reference TRBV15 and TRBJ2-5): DAMVIQNPRYQVTQFGKPVTLSCSQTLNHNVMYWYQQKSSQAPKLLFHYYDKDFNNEADTPDNFQSRRPNTSFCFLDIRSPGLGDTAMYLCATSRAWGDWETQYFGPGTRLLVL.

This clonotype has a handful of counts. The DNA for the CDR3 is TGCGCCAGCAGCTTGGGGGACAGTGGTTCACCCCTCCACTTT. It codes for CASSLGDSGSPLHF. This rearrangement joins TRBV5-1 to TRBJ1-6; TRBD1 matches 7 bases. Germline CDR1 reads SGHRS; CDR2 reads YFSETQ. V lost 0 bases to trimming and J lost 9 bases; unmatched junction nucleotides: 3. CDR3 length: 14 residues.

This clonotype was recorded at least ten times. The V call is TRBV5-1, the J call TRBJ1-1, with TRBD1 identical over 8 bases. The length of the CDR3 is 13 residues. V dropped 7 bases and J dropped 2; count of bases not matched to a gene: 4. Germline CDR1 reads SGHRS; CDR2 reads YFSETQ. The CDR3 loop reads CASVGQGNTEAFF. The CDR3 DNA sequence: TGCGCCAGCGTCGGACAGGGTAACACTGAAGCTTTCTTT.

This clonotype was seen at least ten times. This chain joins TRBV4-2 and TRBJ2-1, with no clear D. The CDR3 has 16 residues. Deletions cut 1 base from V and 1 base from J, with 11 bases between. Looked up from germline, CDR1 is LGHNA and CDR2 is YNFKEQ. The CDR3 coding sequence is TGTGCCAGCAGCCAAGGTGGTGTGACTTCCTACAATGAGCAGTTCTTC. Protein product: CASSQGGVTSYNEQFF.

This clonotype was counted only a few times. V usage is TRBV12-3 or TRBV12-4 and J usage is TRBJ2-5; D gene uncertain. The CDR3 has 14 residues. V lost 5 bases, J lost 1 base, and 11 bases lay in between. The CDR3 coding sequence is TGTGCCAGCAGTCCCTCGACGGCCCAAGAGACCCAGTACTTC. It codes for CASSPSTAQETQYF.

The rearrangement joins TRBV24-1 to TRBJ2-1; TRBD2 matches at 13 bases. Germline assignment: CDR1 KGHDR and CDR2 SFDVKD. The CDR3 is 17 amino acids. The junction had 11 bases not matched to a gene; V was cut back by 4 bases and J by 9 bases. CDR3 residues: CATSEPTSGRIAVEQFF. DNA for the CDR3: TGTGCCACCAGTGAACCGACTAGCGGGAGGATAGCGGTTGAGCAGTTCTTC.